The T cell receptor (beta chain) described here comes from a study of beta chain features in type 1 diabetes. Study-wide results and limits: The analysis here could not establish whether HLA type shapes TCRB rearrangement.

Since all of the isolated RNA was reverse transcribed, expressed TCRB transcripts were what got sequenced. Sequencing used immunoSEQ multiplex PCR; TCRdb keeps in-frame clones, though not all of them. The sample includes approximately 380,000 clones, over 13% of them seen just once. The germline V gene encodes CDR1 SQVTM and CDR2 ANQGSEA. This CDR3 has 13 residues. Trimming took off 4 bases at V and 0 bases at J, with 9 bases between the two ends. This clone showed up just a few times. Its antigen is not known. Within the sample, other DNA sequences also encode this same CDR3. The purity of all sorted populations exceeded 98%.

The sample taken for sequencing was naive CD4+ T cells from blood. This clonotype was sampled from a woman aged 18-29 years in good health. V usage is TRBV29-1 and J usage is TRBJ2-5; D uncertain. CDR3 nucleotides: TGCAGCGTTGTTGGGCAGTACCAAGAGACCCAGTACTTC. It translates to CSVVGQYQETQYF. The variable domain in full, completed from reference TRBV29-1 and TRBJ2-5, reads SAVISQKPSRDICQRGTSLTIQCQVDSQVTMMFWYRQQPGQSLTLIATANQGSEATYESGFVIDKFPISRPNLTFSTLTVSNMSPEDSSIYLCSVVGQYQETQYFGPGTRLLVL.